What follows are 28 T cell receptor beta chains derived from one specimen sequenced in a study of molecular identifiers for immune sequencing clone quantification. TCRdb redid the calling of the PCR reads with MiXCR, one entry per CDR3 protein. The table includes tens of thousands of distinct CDR3 sequences, about 19% detected once. Material for sequencing was naive CD8+ T cells from blood, with Jurkat cell RNA spiked in. As for subset: FACS-sorted CD8+CD4-CCR7+CD45RA+ naive T cells. All receptors come from a human donor in good health. Some libraries in this study had Jurkat cell RNA spiked in.

Ten or more counts support this clonotype. The V call is TRBV15, the J call TRBJ1-4; no clear D. CDR1 is LNHNV and CDR2 is YYDKDF in the germline V gene (reference sequence). The CDR3 is made up of 12 amino acids. V was clipped by 5 bases and J by 8 bases, with 9 bases between them. The CDR3 protein is CATSSPQEKLFF. The CDR3 nucleotides are TGTGCCACCAGCTCCCCACAAGAAAAACTGTTTTTT.

As concerns this clonotype: The CDR3 carries no conserved terminal phenylalanine or tryptophan, so it likely arises from a read error. J is TRBJ2-7 and V is TRBV7-9, with TRBD1 matching 10 bases. The CDR3 totals 15 residues. CDR1 and CDR2 (germline): SEHNR, FQNEAQ (reference sequence). V was clipped by 0 bases and J by 6 bases; unmatched bases: 5. CDR3 residues: CASSLASGTGAEQYS. As DNA, the CDR3 is TGTGCCAGCAGCTTAGCCTCCGGGACAGGGGCCGAGCAGTACTCC.

There are a few counts of this clonotype. This chain links TRBV4-3 with TRBJ2-2; 11 nucleotides line up with TRBD2. In germline, CDR1 is LGHNA, CDR2 YSLEER. The CDR3 length is 17 residues. Unmatched junction bases numbered 6, after V lost 2 bases and J lost 4 bases. CDR3 region: CASSQTKGLAGTGELFF. The CDR3 coding sequence is TGCGCCAGCAGCCAAACTAAAGGACTAGCGGGCACCGGGGAGCTGTTTTTT.

This clonotype was observed many times. The gene calls are TRBV4-1 and TRBJ2-1; 9 bases are a match to TRBD2. The CDR3 is 16 residues long. The germline CDR1 and CDR2 sequences are MGHRA and YSYEKL. V gave up 1 base and J gave up 4 bases; unmatched junction bases: 5. CDR3 sequence: CASSQAGGRDYNEQFF. CDR3 in DNA: TGCGCCAGCAGCCAAGCCGGCGGGAGGGATTACAATGAGCAGTTCTTC.

This clonotype has ten or more counts. This rearrangement joins TRBV12-3 or TRBV12-4 to TRBJ1-4; the D gene is possibly TRBD1 (6 bases). This CDR3 comprises 16 residues. Trimming left V 5 bases short and J 0 bases short, with 13 bases between. The CDR3 DNA reads TGTGCCAGCAGTGCCACAGGGTCTGCAACTAATGAAAAACTGTTTTTT. It codes for CASSATGSATNEKLFF.

This clonotype was counted ten times or more. This chain connects TRBV7-2 to TRBJ2-7; D gene ambiguous. Germline-derived CDR1 and CDR2 are SGHTA and FQGNSA. The CDR3 loop spans 13 amino acids. V was cut by 5 bases and J by 2 bases, with 10 bases left in between. The chain's CDR3 is CASSADLTYEQYF. In DNA form, the CDR3 reads TGTGCCAGCAGCGCCGACTTAACCTACGAGCAGTACTTC.

This clonotype was seen many times. The chain has TRBV7-9 and TRBJ2-5; D is undetermined. The CDR3 is 14 residues long. V was pared by 5 bases and J by 5 bases, with 15 bases between. The germline V gene encodes CDR1 SEHNR and CDR2 FQNEAQ (reference sequence). The CDR3 sequence: CASSPPKLGETQYF. DNA for the CDR3: TGTGCCAGCAGCCCTCCGAAGCTGGGGGAGACCCAGTACTTC.

This clonotype has a count of ten or more. The rearrangement links TRBV7-4 to TRBJ2-3, with TRBD1 identical over 9 bases. There are 17 residues in the CDR3. Looked up from germline, CDR1 is SGHVT and CDR2 is SQSDAQ. The V gene end was trimmed by 5 bases and the J gene end by 0 bases; junction bases not matched to a gene: 9. CDR3: CASSLTGQGFSTDTQYF. CDR3 nucleotide sequence: TGTGCCAGCAGCCTAACGGGACAGGGCTTTAGCACAGATACGCAGTATTTT.

This clonotype was counted ten times or more. V is TRBV6-5 and J is TRBJ2-3; D is undetermined. V was shortened by 2 bases and J by 2 bases, with 17 bases between the two germline ends. The CDR3 extends over 17 amino acids. Germline V gives CDR1 MNHEY, CDR2 SVGAGI. CDR3 sequence (DNA): TGTGCCAGCAGTTACACGGCGACGGACGGCTACACAGATACGCAGTATTTT. Translated: CASSYTATDGYTDTQYF.

This clonotype counts as medium-sized. J is TRBJ2-7 and V is TRBV5-1; 8 bases map to TRBD1. V trimming: 4 bases; J trimming: 2 bases; junction bases outside the gene matches: 8. The CDR3 contains 15 residues. Germline V gene lookup returns CDR1 SGHRS and CDR2 YFSETQ. The CDR3 protein is CASSDGQGAPYEQYF. DNA of the CDR3: TGCGCCAGCAGCGACGGACAGGGTGCCCCCTACGAGCAGTACTTC.

This clonotype was seen repeatedly, ten times or more. The chain joins TRBV7-9 to TRBJ1-4; D gene unclear. CDR1 and CDR2 (germline): SEHNR, FQNEAQ (reference sequence). The CDR3 consists of 15 residues. The V end lost 4 bases, the J end lost 8 bases, and 17 bases lay between the germline ends. The CDR3 here is CASSSTGSLGEKLFF. The CDR3 DNA reads as TGTGCCAGCAGCTCGACGGGTTCCCTAGGGGAAAAACTGTTTTTT.

This clonotype was detected ten times or more. This chain joins TRBV20-1 and TRBJ2-2, with 8 bases fitting TRBD2. Germline V gives CDR1 DFQATT, CDR2 SNEGSKA (reference sequence). J gave up 0 bases and V 3 bases, and 6 bases lay outside the gene matches. The CDR3 spans 16 residues. In DNA form, the CDR3 reads TGCAGTGCTAGGCCAAATAGCGGGACGAACACCGGGGAGCTGTTTTTT. This gives the protein CSARPNSGTNTGELFF.

About this clonotype: Given a much more abundant clone one base away, this may be a read error. V usage is TRBV2 and J usage is TRBJ2-3; D is unclear. Germline values: CDR1 SNHLY, CDR2 FYNNEI. CDR3 length equals 13 residues. V gave up 2 bases and J gave up 4 bases, with 7 bases separating them. This chain's CDR3 is CASSEHRADTQYF. The CDR3 DNA reads TGTGCCAGCAGTGAACATCGGGCAGATACGCAGTATTTT. The full variable domain, in which reference TRBV2 and TRBJ2-3 provide the parts outside the CDR3, is EPEVTQTPSHQVTQMGQEVILRCVPISNHLYFYWYRQILGQKVEFLVSFYNNEISEKSEIFDDQFSVERPDGSNFTLKIRSTKLEDSAMYFCASSEHRADTQYFGPGTRLTVL.

This clonotype is deemed medium-sized. The genes are TRBV7-6 and TRBJ2-3; 14 bases agree with TRBD2. The CDR3 runs to 16 residues. Unmatched junction bases numbered 5, after V lost 8 bases and J lost 1 base. Germline values: CDR1 SGHVS, CDR2 FNYEAQ. In nucleotides, the CDR3 is TGTGCCAGCGGGGGACTAGCGGGAGTAGGCACAGATACGCAGTATTTT. Translated, it gives CASGGLAGVGTDTQYF.

On this clonotype: This sequence may be a read error, since a much larger clone differs from it by one base. V gene TRBV28 combines with J gene TRBJ2-2; 13 nucleotides align to TRBD2. Germline V gives CDR1 MDHEN, CDR2 SYDVKM. The CDR3 spans 18 residues. V gave up 4 bases and J gave up 6 bases; unmatched junction bases: 11. CDR3 protein: CASSSSPLTSGRSGELFF. CDR3 bases: TGTGCCAGCAGTTCTTCACCCCTGACTAGCGGGAGGTCCGGGGAGCTGTTTTTT.

This clonotype was seen ten or more times. The chain employs TRBV4-3 and TRBJ2-5; D call uncertain. The CDR3 runs 19 residues. Germline V gene sequence: CDR1 LGHNA, CDR2 YSLEER. Trimming stripped 2 bases from V and 9 bases from J, with 31 bases between. CDR3 in DNA: TGCGCCAGCAGCCAAACCCTTTTTCAGCCGGCAGACAACCGTATGGCCCAGTACTTC. Translated, it gives CASSQTLFQPADNRMAQYF.

This clonotype was counted at least ten times. At one boundary the junction diverges from the germline segment, which might be a read error. The V gene is TRBV19, the J gene TRBJ2-3, with D hard to call. The CDR3 totals 11 residues. CDR1 is LNHDA, CDR2 SQIVND, per germline (reference sequence). CDR3 loop: CASSNTDTQYF. In DNA form, the CDR3 reads TGTGCCAGCAGTAACACAGATACGCAGTATTTT.

This clonotype showed up many times. The chain uses TRBV7-6 and TRBJ1-4; no definite D call. This CDR3 contains 12 residues. Trimming shortened V by 5 bases and J by 7 bases, and 8 bases separated the two germline ends. The germline gives CDR1 SGHVS, CDR2 FNYEAQ. CDR3 region: CASSPRGEKLFF. DNA of the CDR3: TGTGCCAGCAGCCCCCGGGGTGAAAAACTGTTTTTT.

This clonotype turned up a few times. A read error may explain this, as a much larger clone is one base away. The V gene is TRBV28, the J gene TRBJ2-4, with D possibly TRBD1 on 5 matching bases. V dropped 7 bases and J dropped 4 bases, with 23 bases sitting between them. The germline CDR1 and CDR2 sequences are MDHEN and SYDVKM. There are 17 residues in the CDR3. Here the CDR3 DNA reads TGTGCCAGCAATAATTCGCCCGCCAGGGCTTCAAAAAACATTCAGTACTTC. It translates to CASNNSPARASKNIQYF.

This clonotype was observed at least ten times. The chain carries TRBV28 and TRBJ2-5; 9 bases match TRBD2. The germline V gene has CDR1 MDHEN and CDR2 SYDVKM. V shed 5 bases, J shed 4 bases, and the junction held 5 bases outside the gene matches. The CDR3 consists of 14 residues. CDR3: CASSALSGRETQYF. CDR3 sequence (DNA): TGTGCCAGCAGTGCGCTTAGCGGGAGAGAGACCCAGTACTTC. Drawing the rest from reference TRBV28 and TRBJ2-5, the complete variable domain is DVKVTQSSRYLVKRTGEKVFLECVQDMDHENMFWYRQDPGLGLRLIYFSYDVKMKEKGDIPEGYSVSREKKERFSLILESASTNQTSMYLCASSALSGRETQYFGPGTRLLVL.

The chain links TRBV9 to TRBJ2-7, with D possibly matching TRBD2 (6 bases). V shed 4 bases and J shed 3 bases, with 11 bases lying between them. Germline values: CDR1 SGDLS, CDR2 YYNGEE. This CDR3 contains 13 residues. Written as DNA, the CDR3 is TGTGCCAGCAGCATAGTCGGGGGCTACGAGCAGTACTTC. Protein: CASSIVGGYEQYF.

This clonotype has a count of ten or more. The chain joins TRBV12-3 or TRBV12-4 to TRBJ1-5, with a weak D call TRBD1 (6 bases). V lost 6 bases and J lost 0, with 9 bases in between. The CDR3 has 14 amino acids. CDR3 in DNA: TGTGCCAGCAGGACAGGTTCTAGCAATCAGCCCCAGCATTTT. The encoded protein is CASRTGSSNQPQHF.

This clonotype was detected many times. This rearrangement joins TRBV15 to TRBJ2-3; the D is unclear. Germline loops: CDR1 LNHNV, CDR2 YYDKDF (reference sequence). The CDR3 loop spans 15 amino acids. Deletions cut 1 base from V and 4 bases from J, with 12 bases between. Written as DNA, the CDR3 is TGTGCCACCAGCAGAGTAAGGGCCCCCCCAGATACGCAGTATTTT. Its protein is CATSRVRAPPDTQYF.

This clonotype was counted at least ten times. The J gene is TRBJ2-3, the V gene TRBV11-2; 9 nucleotides line up with TRBD2. This CDR3 is built from 18 residues. The junction had 8 bases not matched to a gene; V was cut back by 0 bases and J by 1 base. Germline CDR1 reads SGHAT; CDR2 reads FQNNGV. The CDR3, as DNA: TGTGCCAGCAGCTTAGATTCAGTAGCGGGAGCTGGCACAGATACGCAGTATTTT. Protein sequence: CASSLDSVAGAGTDTQYF.

As to this clonotype: Just one base apart from a much larger clone, this may be a read error. This sequence joins TRBV6-7 and TRBJ2-5; 8 bases are a match to TRBD2. TRBV6-7 is known as an ORF, though its function is uncertain. The CDR3 contains 17 residues. Trimming at V came to 0 bases and at J to 2 bases, leaving 8 bases not matched to a gene. The CDR3 coding sequence is TGTGCCAGCAGTTACTCGGGGGTGGAGCGGGGGCAAGAGACCCAGTACTTC. Amino acid sequence: CASSYSGVERGQETQYF.

This clonotype was counted ten times or more. The gene calls are TRBV4-3 and TRBJ2-7; 7 nucleotides agree with TRBD2. In germline, CDR1 is LGHNA, CDR2 YSLEER. CDR3 length: 15 residues. J lost 7 bases, V lost 4 bases, and 13 bases had no gene match. CDR3 in amino acids: CASSPHGGGPGEQYF. CDR3 in DNA: TGCGCCAGCAGCCCCCACGGGGGAGGGCCGGGAGAGCAGTACTTC.

With respect to this clonotype: A much bigger clone sits one base away, suggesting this may be a read error. The rearrangement joins TRBV5-1 to TRBJ2-7; no clear D gene. Germline loops: CDR1 SGHRS, CDR2 YFSETQ. CDR3 length: 11 amino acids. Trimming took off 5 bases at V and 8 bases at J, with 11 bases between the two ends. CDR3 in DNA: TGCGCCAGCAGGTCCGGATACAAGCAGTACTTC. This codes for CASRSGYKQYF.

This clonotype occurred a few times. V and J are TRBV19 and TRBJ1-1; tentatively, D is TRBD1 (5 bases). The CDR3 length is 13 residues. CDR1 is LNHDA and CDR2 is SQIVND in the germline V gene (reference sequence). The V end lost 1 base, the J end lost 5 bases, and 8 bases lay between the germline ends. CDR3 loop: CASSIAWGTEAFF. The CDR3 DNA is TGTGCCAGTAGTATAGCGTGGGGGACTGAAGCTTTCTTT.